A single T cell receptor beta chain is shown here with its context. Germline V gives CDR1 MNHEY, CDR2 SVGEGT. The CDR3 loop spans 14 amino acids. V dropped 0 bases and J dropped 5 bases, with 11 bases sitting between them. This sample was included in a study of blood T cell repertoires in COVID-19. Sequencing used immunoSEQ multiplex PCR; TCRdb keeps in-frame clones, though not all of them. The sample has fewer than 500,000 clones; roughly nine tenths are singletons. Across about 22 US areas, participants ranged in age from about 18 to 89 years. The receptor comes from a woman aged 18-30 years who had recovered from COVID-19. What was sequenced was PBMCs or T cells enriched from blood (not recorded which). V and J are TRBV6-2 or TRBV6-3 and TRBJ2-7; D possibly corresponds to TRBD2 (7 bases). The CDR3 spells CASSYSGGPNEQYF. The CDR3 nucleotides are TGTGCCAGCAGTTACTCGGGGGGGCCAAACGAGCAGTACTTC.